This T cell receptor beta chain appears in the sequencing data of a study of T cells after posttransplantation cyclophosphamide. Study results and caveats: Donor CD8+ memory clones often dominated recipient blood repertoires at later times.

Profiling relied on immunoSEQ multiplex PCR, and the TCRdb table lists in-frame clones only, not all of them. The sample includes about 5,400 clones, none of them occurring once. J gave up 5 bases and V 4 bases, and 6 bases lay outside the gene matches. Germline values: CDR1 SGHRS, CDR2 YFSETQ. The CDR3 covers 14 residues. Treatment was busulfan-fludarabine conditioning, a marrow graft, and cyclophosphamide on days +3 and +4. This clone was observed many times. Its antigen remains unknown. The source was PBMCs, collected around 400 days after allogeneic stem cell transplant with posttransplant cyclophosphamide. The J gene is TRBJ1-1, the V gene TRBV5-1; 9 bases align to TRBD1. This TCR came from a male patient aged 55 to 70 who received an allogeneic stem cell transplant from a related donor, was CMV-positive, and had acute GVHD only. The graft donor may account for some of the T cells. The CDR3 nucleotides read TGCGCCAGCAGCCAAGACAGGGGGGGTACTGAAGCTTTCTTT. It encodes CASSQDRGGTEAFF.